These 19 T cell receptor beta chains originate from one sample sequenced in a study of shared clonotypes between healthy human individuals. The data were produced by immunoSEQ multiplex PCR, yet TCRdb's version contains in-frame clones alone and is incomplete. The sample records fewer than 600,000 clones, about four fifths being singletons. The sequencing sample was made of PBMCs. These receptors were taken from a woman aged 40 to 55 in good health. Some clones in this sample may be carry-over from other donors' samples.

The chain uses TRBV7-8 and TRBJ1-1; D unresolved. V was clipped by 5 bases and J by 5 bases, with 12 bases between them. The germline gives CDR1 SGHVS, CDR2 FQNEAQ. The CDR3 has 13 amino acids. CDR3 loop: CASSPQARTEAFF. Here the CDR3 DNA reads TGTGCCAGCAGCCCCCAGGCGAGGACTGAAGCTTTCTTT.

The chain combines TRBV28 with TRBJ1-2; no firm D call. CDR3 length: 15 amino acids. Looked up from germline, CDR1 is MDHEN and CDR2 is SYDVKM. Trimming shortened V by 6 bases and J by 8 bases, and 22 bases separated the two germline ends. Written as DNA, the CDR3 is TGTGCCAGCAGCAAATTCGCCGACATCAGTTTGGGCTACACCTTC. Its protein is CASSKFADISLGYTF.

The chain recombines TRBV6-6 with TRBJ1-2, with D perhaps TRBD1 (5 bases). This CDR3 is 15 amino acids long. Between the trimmed V and J ends, which lost 2 bases and 3 bases, there was a span of 13 bases. Germline CDR1 MNHNY, CDR2 SVGAGI (reference sequence). Here the CDR3 reads CASSYGGGDDYGYTF. The CDR3 DNA is TGTGCCAGCAGTTACGGTGGAGGGGATGACTATGGCTACACCTTC.

A few counts support this clone. V gene TRBV6-6 combines with J gene TRBJ2-7, with TRBD1 matching 7 bases. The CDR3 contains 13 residues. V lost 6 bases to trimming and J lost 2 bases; unmatched junction nucleotides: 4. Germline V CDR1 and CDR2: MNHNY, SVGAGI (reference sequence). The CDR3 sequence: CASRADRTYEQYF. The CDR3, as DNA: TGTGCCAGCAGGGCGGACAGGACCTACGAGCAGTACTTC.

To note about this clone: This same CDR3 is encoded by further DNA sequences in the sample. The CDR3 bases are TGCGCCAGCAGCTTGGGTCCGGGAGGCAGCACAGATACGCAGTATTTT. The encoded protein is CASSLGPGGSTDTQYF. This rearrangement joins TRBV5-1 to TRBJ2-3; 7 bases line up with TRBD2. The CDR3 consists of 16 residues. J lost 0 bases, V lost 0 bases, and 4 bases had no gene match. Germline values: CDR1 SGHRS, CDR2 YFSETQ.

CDR3 DNA: TGCGCCAGCAGCCAAGAGGCCTACACACACATTAGCACAGATACGCAGTATTTT. Encoded protein: CASSQEAYTHISTDTQYF. The rearrangement uses TRBV4-3 and TRBJ2-3; D is unresolved. Germline CDR1 and CDR2: LGHNA and YSLEER. V was trimmed by 0 bases and J by 0 bases, leaving 16 bases between them. This CDR3 is built from 18 residues.

This sequence joins TRBV11-2 and TRBJ2-7; maybe TRBD1 (6 bases). The length of the CDR3 is 15 residues. Trimming left V 3 bases short and J 2 bases short, with 14 bases between. Germline V lookup: CDR1 SGHAT, CDR2 FQNNGV. The CDR3: CASSLNPGQAYEQYF. CDR3 nucleotide sequence: TGTGCCAGCAGCTTGAATCCGGGACAAGCCTACGAGCAGTACTTC.

The rearrangement links TRBV5-6 to TRBJ2-6; 8 nucleotides match TRBD1. J was trimmed by 1 base and V by 5 bases; bases with no gene match: 11. Germline assignment: CDR1 SGHDT and CDR2 YYEEEE. There are 18 residues in the CDR3. The CDR3 region is CASSFSDRVLSGANVLTF. The CDR3 nucleotides are TGTGCCAGCAGTTTCTCGGACAGGGTATTATCTGGGGCCAACGTCCTGACTTTC.

The genes are TRBV11-2 and TRBJ2-3, with 9 bases that match TRBD1. The V and J ends lost 4 bases and 5 bases, in that order; junction bases with no gene match: 4. This CDR3 is built from 14 residues. The germline gives CDR1 SGHAT, CDR2 FQNNGV. The CDR3 bases are TGTGCCAGCAGCTCAAGACAGGGGGGAGATACGCAGTATTTT. Translation: CASSSRQGGDTQYF.

This chain uses TRBV9 with TRBJ1-2; perhaps TRBD1 as D (6 bases). Germline V gene lookup returns CDR1 SGDLS and CDR2 YYNGEE. The CDR3 is 14 residues long. Trimming shortened V by 4 bases and J by 8 bases, and 18 bases separated the two germline ends. The CDR3 nucleotides read TGTGCCAGCAGCAAGGAAGGGCAGGGGAAGGGCTACACCTTC. It translates to CASSKEGQGKGYTF.

The genes are TRBV7-2 and TRBJ1-5, with D unclear. The germline V gene encodes CDR1 SGHTA and CDR2 FQGNSA. The CDR3 is 13 residues long. V was cut by 1 base and J by 6 bases, with 7 bases left in between. The CDR3 region has the DNA TGTGCCAGCAGCTTAGAGTCGGCTCAGCCCCAGCATTTT. Residues: CASSLESAQPQHF.

As regards this clone: A read error likely explains this, since a far larger clone differs by one base. This chain connects TRBV28 to TRBJ2-7; 8 bases match TRBD2. In germline, CDR1 is MDHEN, CDR2 SYDVKM. CDR3 length: 15 amino acids. Germline trimming cut 8 bases from V and 7 bases from J; bases unmatched to any gene: 16. The CDR3 sequence is CASGTPGGRSREQYF. CDR3 coding DNA: TGTGCCAGCGGCACCCCGGGCGGGAGGTCTCGGGAGCAGTACTTC.

The chain couples TRBV11-3 to TRBJ2-1; tentatively, D is TRBD2 (6 bases). The V gene's germline CDR1 is SGHNT and CDR2 YENEEA. The CDR3 is 14 residues long. Trimming took off 0 bases at V and 6 bases at J, with 9 bases between the two ends. The CDR3, as DNA: TGTGCCAGCAGCTTAGATCACGGGAGCAATGAGCAGTTCTTC. It encodes CASSLDHGSNEQFF.

The rearrangement joins TRBV18 to TRBJ2-5; 7 nucleotides agree with TRBD1. This CDR3 region has 13 residues. The J segment lost 1 base and the V segment lost 8 bases, leaving 4 bases of the junction unmatched. CDR1 is KGHSH, CDR2 LQKENI, per germline. Here the CDR3 DNA reads TGTGCCAGCCGGACAGGAACCCAAGAGACCCAGTACTTC. Its protein is CASRTGTQETQYF.

The chain links TRBV7-2 to TRBJ1-5; D remains ambiguous. CDR1 is SGHTA and CDR2 is FQGNSA in the germline V gene. This CDR3 region has 13 residues. Trimming removed 7 bases at V and 1 base at J, with 8 bases between. CDR3 nucleotide sequence: TGTGCCAGCACCCATGAAAGCAATCAGCCCCAGCATTTT. It is translated as CASTHESNQPQHF. The full variable domain, completed using reference TRBV7-2 and TRBJ1-5, is GAGVSQSPSNKVTEKGKDVELRCDPISGHTALYWYRQSLGQGLEFLIYFQGNSAPDKSGLPSDRFSAERTGGSVSTLTIQRTQQEDSAVYLCASTHESNQPQHFGDGTRLSIL.

V gene TRBV28 combines with J gene TRBJ1-3; 9 nucleotides match TRBD1. Germline CDR1 reads MDHEN; CDR2 reads SYDVKM. Trimming took 7 bases from V and 1 from J; bases not matched to a gene: 14. The CDR3 totals 18 residues. The CDR3 loop is CASTPGGTGIASGNTIYF. The CDR3, as DNA: TGTGCCAGCACCCCAGGAGGGACAGGGATCGCGTCTGGAAACACCATATATTTT.

The rearrangement joins TRBV11-2 to TRBJ2-1; the D gene is possibly TRBD2 (5 bases). CDR3 length: 17 residues. Looked up from germline, CDR1 is SGHAT and CDR2 is FQNNGV. The V end was cut by 0 bases, the J end by 9 bases, with 21 bases between. CDR3 residues: CASSLDPRAYRGGEQFF. Here the CDR3 DNA reads TGTGCCAGCAGCTTAGATCCTAGGGCCTACCGAGGAGGTGAGCAGTTCTTC.

The V and J genes are TRBV5-5 and TRBJ2-1; 11 positions match TRBD2. Germline lookup yields CDR1 SGHKS and CDR2 YYEKEE (reference sequence). The CDR3 sequence is 15 residues long. Unmatched junction bases numbered 4, after V lost 5 bases and J lost 3 bases. The CDR3 nucleotides read TGTGCCAGCAGACTAGCGGGAGCCAACTACAATGAGCAGTTCTTC. Translating gives CASRLAGANYNEQFF. The full variable domain, its missing parts supplied by reference TRBV5-5 and TRBJ2-1, is DAGVTQSPTHLIKTRGQQVTLRCSPISGHKSVSWYQQVLGQGPQFIFQYYEKEERGRGNFPDRFSARQFPNYSSELNVNALLLGDSALYLCASRLAGANYNEQFFGPGTRLTVL.

This clone has a count of ten or more. This rearrangement joins TRBV27 to TRBJ2-7; D is undetermined. There are 10 residues in the CDR3. V lost 11 bases and J 4 bases, leaving 9 bases between the germline ends. The germline V gene has CDR1 MNHEY and CDR2 SMNVEV (reference sequence). CDR3 amino acids: CAVPSYEQYF. In DNA form, the CDR3 reads TGTGCCGTTCCCTCTTACGAGCAGTACTTC.